The clone carrying this TCR beta chain came up once. The antigen is undetermined. The sample is drawn from a study of graft-versus-host responses after intestinal transplantation. V dropped 3 bases and J dropped 7; count of bases not matched to a gene: 7. In germline, CDR1 is KGHSH, CDR2 LQKENI. This CDR3 is 15 amino acids long. General study results and limits: Declines in HvG clones occurring early post-transplant were associated with peak circulating GvH clone levels. High graft-versus-host to host-versus-graft T cell clonal ratios marked allografts of patients with graft-donor macrochimerism. GvH clones occurred in recipient marrow; some first appeared in ileum or blood.

Profiling relied on immunoSEQ multiplex PCR, and the TCRdb table lists in-frame clones only, not all of them. This table has approximately 97,000 clones, around 91% appearing once. This chain connects TRBV18 to TRBJ2-2, with 8 bases lining up with TRBD1. The TCR was taken from a human donor who was the organ donor for an intestinal transplant. Specimen: unstimulated CD4+ T cells sorted from spleen or lymph node cells, collected before transplant. This CDR3 is CASSPLPGGGGELFF. In DNA form, the CDR3 reads TGTGCCAGCTCACCGTTACCAGGGGGCGGCGGGGAGCTGTTTTTT.